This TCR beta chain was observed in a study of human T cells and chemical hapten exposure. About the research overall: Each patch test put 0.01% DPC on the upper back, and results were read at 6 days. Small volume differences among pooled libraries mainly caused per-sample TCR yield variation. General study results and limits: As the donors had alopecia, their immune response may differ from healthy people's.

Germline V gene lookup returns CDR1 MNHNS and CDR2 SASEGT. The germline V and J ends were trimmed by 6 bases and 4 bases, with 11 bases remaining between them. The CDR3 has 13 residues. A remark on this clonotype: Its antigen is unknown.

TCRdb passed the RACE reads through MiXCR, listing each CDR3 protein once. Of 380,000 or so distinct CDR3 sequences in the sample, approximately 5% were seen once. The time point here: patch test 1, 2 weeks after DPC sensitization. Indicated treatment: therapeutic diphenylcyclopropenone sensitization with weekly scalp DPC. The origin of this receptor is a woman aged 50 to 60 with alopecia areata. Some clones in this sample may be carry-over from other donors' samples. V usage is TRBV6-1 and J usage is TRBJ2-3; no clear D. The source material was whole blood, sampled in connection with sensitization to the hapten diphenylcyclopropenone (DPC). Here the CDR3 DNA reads TGTGCCAGCAGCCGTCTAGGCCCAGATACGCAGTATTTT. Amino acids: CASSRLGPDTQYF.